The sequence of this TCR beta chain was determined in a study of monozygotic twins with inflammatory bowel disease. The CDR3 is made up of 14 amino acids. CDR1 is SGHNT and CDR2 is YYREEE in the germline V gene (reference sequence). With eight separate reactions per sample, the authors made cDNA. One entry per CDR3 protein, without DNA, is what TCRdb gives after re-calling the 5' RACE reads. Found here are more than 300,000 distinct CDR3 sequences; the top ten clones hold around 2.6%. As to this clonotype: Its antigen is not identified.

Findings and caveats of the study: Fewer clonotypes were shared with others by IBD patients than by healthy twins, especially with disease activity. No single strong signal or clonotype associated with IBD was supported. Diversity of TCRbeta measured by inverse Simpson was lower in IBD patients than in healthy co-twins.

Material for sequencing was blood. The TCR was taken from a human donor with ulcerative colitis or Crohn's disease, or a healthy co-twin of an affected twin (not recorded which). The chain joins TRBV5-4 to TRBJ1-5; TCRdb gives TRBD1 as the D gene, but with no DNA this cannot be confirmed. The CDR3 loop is CASSSGVQGQPQHF.